This T cell receptor (beta chain) was captured by sequencing in a study of T-cell reconstitution after alpha-beta-depleted transplantation in children. General study points: Several patients had high TCRbeta diversity at day 60; it came from surviving recipient T cells and thymic progenitors.

V lost 0 bases to trimming and J lost 0 bases, with 12 bases between them. Per germline, CDR1 DFQATT and CDR2 SNEGSKA (reference sequence). The length of the CDR3 is 16 residues. This clonotype was seen at least ten times. Its target is not known. Unique molecular identifiers were incorporated when the TCRbeta library was constructed. TCRdb independently ran MiXCR on the PCR reads; one entry per CDR3 protein. The sample holds around 94,000 distinct CDR3 sequences, around 6.1% seen once. The source was PBMCs, mostly from graft donor cells, collected 60 days after TCRalphabeta/CD19-depleted stem cell transplant. The source of this sequence is a female patient between 2 and 15 years old who had a stem cell transplant for Fanconi anemia, so the T cells may come from the graft donor. The chain combines TRBV20-1 with TRBJ2-1, with a possible D match to TRBD2 (6 bases). CDR3 in DNA: TGCAGTGCTAGAGATAAGCGGGCGAGCTCCTACAATGAGCAGTTCTTC. It codes for CSARDKRASSYNEQFF.